What follows are 9 T cell receptor beta chains derived from one specimen sequenced in a study of shared clonotypes between healthy human individuals. Naive CD8 cells lacked CD45RO, underwent positive selection for CCR7 and left out terminally differentiated effector memory CD45RA+ cells. Profiled with immunoSEQ multiplex PCR; TCRdb holds only in-frame clones, not every one. The data hold millions of clones, with approximately 94% observed a single time. Sequenced sample: naive CD8+ T cells sorted from blood. These receptors all come from a man aged 18 to 29 in good health.

The chain recombines TRBV7-2 with TRBJ1-5; D unresolved. The germline V gene encodes CDR1 SGHTA and CDR2 FQGNSA. V was cut by 5 bases and J by 1 base, with 12 bases left in between. CDR3 length equals 15 residues. CDR3 protein: CASSLVPRSNQPQHF. The CDR3 nucleotides are TGTGCCAGCAGCCTCGTTCCCAGGAGCAATCAGCCCCAGCATTTT.

The sample holds one count of this clone. The rearrangement links TRBV28 to TRBJ2-7, with TRBD2 matching 7 bases. V lost 6 bases and J lost 2; bases outside the gene matches: 10. The CDR3 runs to 15 residues. Germline V CDR1 and CDR2: MDHEN, SYDVKM. This CDR3 reads CASSRLAGATYEQYF. The CDR3 coding sequence is TGTGCCAGCAGCCGGCTGGCGGGAGCCACCTACGAGCAGTACTTC.

The chain is built from TRBV6-5 and TRBJ1-4; maybe TRBD1 (5 bases). The CDR3 spans 13 residues. Looked up from germline, CDR1 is MNHEY and CDR2 is SVGAGI. With 3 bases removed from V and 6 bases from J, the gap between germline ends came to 8 bases. CDR3 in amino acids: CASSYLGDEKLFF. The CDR3 coding sequence is TGTGCCAGCAGTTATTTAGGGGATGAAAAACTGTTTTTT.

This chain joins TRBV7-9 and TRBJ2-1; D not certain. Germline CDR1 and CDR2: SEHNR and FQNEAQ (reference sequence). This CDR3 spans 16 amino acids. The V end lost 5 bases, the J end lost 7 bases, and 21 bases lay between the germline ends. The CDR3 region is CASSGWVLTKGNEQFF. CDR3 nucleotides: TGTGCCAGCAGCGGTTGGGTACTTACAAAAGGGAATGAGCAGTTCTTC.

Concerning this clone: Other DNA sequences in this sample translate to the same CDR3. The chain couples TRBV19 to TRBJ1-5, with unresolved D. V lost 3 bases to trimming and J lost 2 bases, with 11 bases between them. The CDR3 is made up of 15 amino acids. Germline assignment: CDR1 LNHDA and CDR2 SQIVND (reference sequence). This CDR3 reads CASSIDREGNQPQHF. CDR3 in DNA: TGTGCCAGTAGTATTGATAGGGAAGGCAATCAGCCCCAGCATTTT.

In this sample, this clone turned up once. This chain joins TRBV11-2 and TRBJ2-7; perhaps TRBD2 as D (6 bases). CDR1 is SGHAT, CDR2 FQNNGV, per germline. V lost 4 bases and J 3 bases, leaving 13 bases between the germline ends. The CDR3 is 14 residues long. The CDR3: CASSYSGDDYEQYF. The CDR3 nucleotides are TGTGCCAGCAGCTATAGCGGTGACGACTACGAGCAGTACTTC.

The chain couples TRBV7-9 to TRBJ2-1; tentatively, D is TRBD1 or TRBD2 (6 bases each). CDR1 is SEHNR and CDR2 is FQNEAQ in the germline V gene (reference sequence). This CDR3 has 16 residues. Between the trimmed V and J ends, which lost 7 bases and 6 bases, there was a span of 22 bases. The CDR3 region has the DNA TGTGCCAGCACCCACCCCCCACAGGGAGGTACCAATGAGCAGTTCTTC. It specifies CASTHPPQGGTNEQFF. Combining the CDR3 with reference TRBV7-9 and TRBJ2-1 gives the whole variable domain DTGVSQNPRHKITKRGQNVTFRCDPISEHNRLYWYRQTLGQGPEFLTYFQNEAQLEKSRLLSDRFSAERPKGSFSTLEIQRTEQGDSAMYLCASTHPPQGGTNEQFFGPGTRLTVL.

As concerns this clone: The sample holds other DNA sequences that translate to the same CDR3. The V gene is TRBV19, the J gene TRBJ2-7, with D possibly called TRBD1 or TRBD2 (5 bases each). Germline-derived CDR1 and CDR2 are LNHDA and SQIVND (reference sequence). V was clipped by 3 bases and J by 2 bases, with 8 bases between them. The CDR3 covers 13 residues. CDR3 DNA: TGTGCCAGTAGTATGGGGCGGGCCTACGAGCAGTACTTC. It yields the protein CASSMGRAYEQYF. The full variable domain, completed using reference TRBV19 and TRBJ2-7, is DGGITQSPKYLFRKEGQNVTLSCEQNLNHDAMYWYRQDPGQGLRLIYYSQIVNDFQKGDIAEGYSVSREKKESFPLTVTSAQKNPTAFYLCASSMGRAYEQYFGPGTRLTVT.

The chain has TRBV4-1 and TRBJ2-6; no firm D call. Trimming stripped 3 bases from V and 2 bases from J, with 8 bases between. Per the germline V gene, CDR1 is MGHRA and CDR2 is YSYEKL. This CDR3 has 15 residues. CDR3 amino acids: CASSQVPPGANVLTF. In DNA, the CDR3 is TGCGCCAGCAGCCAGGTCCCGCCTGGGGCCAACGTCCTGACTTTC.